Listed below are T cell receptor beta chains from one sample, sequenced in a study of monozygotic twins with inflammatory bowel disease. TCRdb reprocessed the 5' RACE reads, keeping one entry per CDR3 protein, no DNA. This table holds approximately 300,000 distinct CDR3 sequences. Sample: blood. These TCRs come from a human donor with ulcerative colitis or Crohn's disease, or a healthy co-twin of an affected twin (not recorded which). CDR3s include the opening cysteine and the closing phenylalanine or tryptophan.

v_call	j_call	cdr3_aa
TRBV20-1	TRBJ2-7	CSARDLYGTGIYEQYF
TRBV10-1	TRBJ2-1	CASSRQRTGPNEQFF
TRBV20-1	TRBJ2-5	CSARDDGGHATQYF
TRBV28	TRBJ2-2	CASSSIAGGRGTGELFF
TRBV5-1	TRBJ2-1	CASSWDSIGQFF
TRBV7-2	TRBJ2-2	CASSNGQGNTGELFF
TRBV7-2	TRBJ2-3	CASSLAGKGGDTQYF
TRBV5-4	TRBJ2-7	CASSLGAGGSYEQYF
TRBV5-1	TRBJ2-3	CASSFSTSGQSRFGTDTQYF
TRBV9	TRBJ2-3	CASSVELVTDTQYF
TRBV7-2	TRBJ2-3	CASSLKVGTGRTDTQYF
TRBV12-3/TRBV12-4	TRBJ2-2	CASSQGLAGATGELFF
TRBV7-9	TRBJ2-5	CASSLGPAGTQYF
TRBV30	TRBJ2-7	CAWNKRESYEQYF
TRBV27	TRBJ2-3	CASSTLGGGVIDTQYF
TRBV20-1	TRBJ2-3	CSARRASISTDTQYF
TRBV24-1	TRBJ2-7	CATNTNQSDPDRGQYEQYF
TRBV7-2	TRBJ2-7	CASSLAPEYEQYF
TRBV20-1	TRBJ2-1	CSARGGLSYNEQFF
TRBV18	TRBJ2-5	CASSINLQETQYF
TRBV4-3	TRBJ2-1	CASSRAKGWDNEQFF
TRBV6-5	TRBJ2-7	CASSPDRGTQYF
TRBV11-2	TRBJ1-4	CASSGRQTSISTNEKLFF
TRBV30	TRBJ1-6	CAWSRAGTGGNSPLHF
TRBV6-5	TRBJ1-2	CASSFGQRLGFNYGYTF
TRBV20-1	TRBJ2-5	CSAKTPQETTQYF
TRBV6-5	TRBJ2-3	CASSYSQRGLRPTDTQYF
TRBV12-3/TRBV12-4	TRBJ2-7	CASTPGQGVGQYF
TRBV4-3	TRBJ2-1	CASSQDPAGQYNEQFF
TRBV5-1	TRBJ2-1	CASSPDKNYNEQFF
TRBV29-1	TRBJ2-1	CSVAGPGQGPYNEQFF
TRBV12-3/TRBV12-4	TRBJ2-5	CASSSGGGASETQYF
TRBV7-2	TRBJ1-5	CASSLRSNQPQHF
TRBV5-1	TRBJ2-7	CASSLRSDRVYEQYF
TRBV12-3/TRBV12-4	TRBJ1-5	CASSGRGEQPQHF
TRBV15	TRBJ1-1	CATSRDYTDTEAFF
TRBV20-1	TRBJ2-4	CSARDLGKNIQYF
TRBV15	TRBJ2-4	CATAGGGSKNIQYF
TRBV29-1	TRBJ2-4	CSVMAGTRLAKNIQYF
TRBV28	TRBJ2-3	CASSLLASGGPSTDTQYF
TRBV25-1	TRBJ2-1	CASSESSYNEQFF
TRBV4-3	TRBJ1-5	CASSQDQRGGAYQPQHF
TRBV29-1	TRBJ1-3	CSVAGQGVTGNTIYF
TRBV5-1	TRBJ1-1	CASSLVVDYQAFF
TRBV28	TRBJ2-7	CASSPPGSPSYEQYF
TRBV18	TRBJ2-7	CASSPQRDRSSYEQYF
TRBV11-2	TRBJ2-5	CASSLGSRTGVKSETQYF
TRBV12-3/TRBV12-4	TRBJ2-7	CASRARTGIYEQYF
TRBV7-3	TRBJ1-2	CASSLTGDGSYTF
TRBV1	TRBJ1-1	CTSSLKQGRTEAFF
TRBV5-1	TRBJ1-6	CASRPDRSNSPLHF
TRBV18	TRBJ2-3	CASSVGLADTDTQYF
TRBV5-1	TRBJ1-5	CASSAGTGNQPQHF
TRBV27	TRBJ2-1	CASSLRGVSDNEQFF
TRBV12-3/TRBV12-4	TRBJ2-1	CASSLAGTSGYNEQFF
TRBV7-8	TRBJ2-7	CASSTPGQTVEQYF